This T cell receptor beta chain derives from a study of metastatic and nonmetastatic thyroid tumors. Study-wide findings and caveats: Patients with malignant thyroid tumors reportedly had significantly higher TCR beta diversity than those with benign nodules, in blood and tumor.

The table lists this clone with many counts. The antigen is unknown. TCRdb reanalyzed the PCR reads with MiXCR. The table has about 53,000 clones, roughly 20% seen once. Ahead of thyroid surgery, no patient had received treatment of any kind. The sequencing input was blood. The source of this sequence is a female donor with papillary thyroid cancer or a benign thyroid nodule (not recorded which). Some clones in this sample may be carry-over from other donors' samples.

CDR3 protein: CASSLVVGRGEQYF. The CDR3 DNA reads TGCGCCAGCAGCTTGGTGGTGGGGAGGGGCGAGCAGTACTTC. The chain recombines TRBV5-1 with TRBJ2-7, with 7 bases fitting TRBD2. Germline V lookup: CDR1 SGHRS, CDR2 YFSETQ. With 0 bases clipped from V and 6 bases from J, the junction kept 6 bases outside the gene matches. This CDR3 spans 14 amino acids.